This entry lists 29 T cell receptor beta chains sequenced from one sample in a study of cytomegalovirus exposure and HLA in healthy donors. Researchers ran the PCR with 60 Vbeta and 13 Jbeta primers. Produced via immunoSEQ multiplex PCR; TCRdb's table is partial and in-frame only. The repertoire holds around 200,000 clones, about 81% seen once, with around 0.8% in the top ten. The sample comprised PBMCs. These receptors were collected from a woman under 30 in good health and CMV-seronegative.

The V and J genes are TRBV7-2 and TRBJ2-5; 14 bases fit TRBD2. The CDR3 is made up of 15 amino acids. In germline, CDR1 is SGHTA, CDR2 FQGNSA. V was clipped by 5 bases and J by 8 bases; unmatched bases: 7. CDR3 loop: CASSPLTSGRGTQYF. In nucleotides, the CDR3 is TGTGCCAGCAGCCCCCTGACTAGCGGGAGGGGCACCCAGTACTTC.

This chain uses TRBV27 with TRBJ2-7, with 13 bases that match TRBD2. This CDR3 spans 16 amino acids. V shed 6 bases and J 2 bases; nucleotides not matched to a gene: 7. Germline V gene sequence: CDR1 MNHEY, CDR2 SMNVEV (reference sequence). Written as DNA, the CDR3 is TGTGCCAGCAGACTTCCCGGGACTAGCGGGGCCTACGAGCAGTACTTC. As protein: CASRLPGTSGAYEQYF.

The gene calls are TRBV28 and TRBJ2-7; 9 bases align to TRBD1. V lost 0 bases, J lost 1 base, and 1 base stayed unmatched. The CDR3 contains 15 residues. The V gene's germline CDR1 is MDHEN and CDR2 SYDVKM. This CDR3 is CASSLWGQGSYEQYF. CDR3 nucleotides: TGTGCCAGCAGTTTATGGGGACAGGGATCCTACGAGCAGTACTTC.

The chain links TRBV19 to TRBJ1-2; D may be TRBD1 (6 bases). Germline CDR1 reads LNHDA; CDR2 reads SQIVND (reference sequence). The V end lost 6 bases, the J end lost 3 bases, and 14 bases lay between the germline ends. The CDR3 is 14 residues long. The CDR3 DNA reads TGTGCCAGTAGAAGTCTGGGGGCCCACTATGGCTACACCTTC. Encoded protein: CASRSLGAHYGYTF.

The V and J genes are TRBV20-1 and TRBJ2-1; no clear D. Germline V CDR1 and CDR2: DFQATT, SNEGSKA (reference sequence). The CDR3 runs 11 residues. CDR3 nucleotide sequence: TGCAGCACCCCGGTCTACAATGAGCAGTTCTTC. It translates to CSTPVYNEQFF.

The chain has TRBV7-6 and TRBJ1-1; D is ambiguous. Trimming took off 1 base at V and 1 base at J, with 7 bases between the two ends. The CDR3 has 14 amino acids. The V gene's germline CDR1 is SGHVS and CDR2 FNYEAQ. CDR3 in amino acids: CASSLVTWNTEAFF. DNA for the CDR3: TGTGCCAGCAGCTTAGTGACTTGGAACACTGAAGCTTTCTTT.

The chain recombines TRBV5-1 with TRBJ2-5, with 10 bases matching TRBD2. The V segment lost 0 bases and the J segment 11 bases; nucleotides outside the gene matches: 4. In germline, CDR1 is SGHRS, CDR2 YFSETQ. CDR3 length: 13 residues. The CDR3 nucleotides read TGCGCCAGCAGCTTGGTAACTAGCGGGGAGCAGTACTTC. Amino acids: CASSLVTSGEQYF.

The V and J genes are TRBV18 and TRBJ2-2; possibly TRBD1 for D (5 bases). The V end lost 3 bases, the J end lost 0 bases, and 11 bases lay between the germline ends. Germline-derived CDR1 and CDR2 are KGHSH and LQKENI. There are 16 residues in the CDR3. The CDR3 DNA reads as TGTGCCAGCTCACCGACAGCCCCAACGAACACCGGGGAGCTGTTTTTT. Amino acids: CASSPTAPTNTGELFF.

The chain links TRBV7-6 to TRBJ2-5, with 8 nucleotides matching TRBD2. Germline assignment: CDR1 SGHVS and CDR2 FNYEAQ. The J segment lost 1 base and the V segment lost 7 bases, leaving 14 bases of the junction unmatched. This CDR3 region has 17 residues. CDR3: CASNDPGSGGSQETQYF. CDR3 DNA: TGTGCCAGCAACGACCCGGGCAGCGGGGGATCCCAAGAGACCCAGTACTTC.

V gene TRBV6-6 combines with J gene TRBJ2-7; TRBD1 matches at 8 bases. CDR1 MNHNY and CDR2 SVGAGI come from the germline V gene (reference sequence). The CDR3 loop spans 15 amino acids. V trimming: 2 bases; J trimming: 0 bases; junction bases outside the gene matches: 3. CDR3: CASSYQGAPSYEQYF. Written as DNA, the CDR3 is TGTGCCAGCAGTTACCAGGGGGCGCCCTCCTACGAGCAGTACTTC.

This clone has more than one count but fewer than ten. The chain links TRBV6-1 to TRBJ2-1; D gene uncertain. The CDR3 runs 15 residues. Per the germline V gene, CDR1 is MNHNS and CDR2 is SASEGT. The V gene lost 7 bases and the J gene lost 0 bases, with 13 bases spanning the gap. The CDR3 DNA sequence: TGTGCCAGCACCTTAACCCGACTCTCCTACAATGAGCAGTTCTTC. Its translation is CASTLTRLSYNEQFF.

J is TRBJ2-7 and V is TRBV28, with D tentatively TRBD1 (6 bases). Per the germline V gene, CDR1 is MDHEN and CDR2 is SYDVKM. The CDR3 runs to 14 residues. Trimming shortened V by 7 bases and J by 0 bases, and 13 bases separated the two germline ends. CDR3: CASITGTASYEQYF. CDR3 sequence (DNA): TGTGCCAGCATCACAGGGACGGCCTCCTACGAGCAGTACTTC.

J is TRBJ1-1 and V is TRBV28; the D is unclear. The CDR3 is 13 amino acids. Deletions cut 3 bases from V and 0 bases from J, with 5 bases between. CDR1 and CDR2 from the germline V gene are MDHEN and SYDVKM. The CDR3 nucleotides are TGTGCCAGCAGTTTCCCAATGAACACTGAAGCTTTCTTT. The encoded protein is CASSFPMNTEAFF.

The CDR3 loop is CASSLGTPYNEQFF. CDR3 sequence (DNA): TGTGCCAGCAGTTTAGGGACTCCATACAATGAGCAGTTCTTC. The chain joins TRBV27 to TRBJ2-1; TRBD2 might be the D (6 bases). The germline CDR1 and CDR2 sequences are MNHEY and SMNVEV (reference sequence). V was pared by 2 bases and J by 4 bases, with 9 bases between. The CDR3 contains 14 residues.

This sequence joins TRBV4-1 and TRBJ2-7; D is uncertain. CDR3 length equals 14 residues. Per germline, CDR1 MGHRA and CDR2 YSYEKL. V was pared by 0 bases and J by 3 bases, with 9 bases between. The CDR3 nucleotides read TGCGCCAGCAGCCAAGAGGCAGGTGTCTACGAGCAGTACTTC. Protein sequence: CASSQEAGVYEQYF.

The chain links TRBV7-9 to TRBJ1-1; D gene unclear. The length of the CDR3 is 13 residues. V was shortened by 1 base and J by 7 bases, with 10 bases between the two germline ends. From germline, CDR1 is SEHNR and CDR2 FQNEAQ (reference sequence). The CDR3 sequence: CASSLGSEGEAFF. The CDR3 region has the DNA TGTGCCAGCAGCTTAGGAAGTGAGGGTGAAGCTTTCTTT.

The V gene is TRBV6-6, the J gene TRBJ1-5; D not certain. Trimming pared 6 bases from V and 7 bases from J, leaving 13 bases between. CDR1 is MNHNY and CDR2 is SVGAGI in the germline V gene (reference sequence). There are 13 residues in the CDR3. DNA of the CDR3: TGTGCCAGCAGCCCTGACATGATACAGCCCCAGCATTTT. As protein: CASSPDMIQPQHF.

About this clone: The same CDR3 can be traced to other DNA sequences in this sample. The chain carries TRBV6-1 and TRBJ1-2; TRBD1 aligns across 8 bases. V shed 11 bases and J 11 bases; nucleotides not matched to a gene: 22. Germline-derived CDR1 and CDR2 are MNHNS and SASEGT. The CDR3 runs to 15 residues. The CDR3 bases are TGTGCCTCACATCCAGGGGGCTCGACCCCTCTTGGTTACACCTTC. It encodes CASHPGGSTPLGYTF.

The chain combines TRBV28 with TRBJ2-1; weak D call: TRBD2 (5 bases). There are 14 residues in the CDR3. Trimming cost V 2 bases and J 7 bases, with 12 bases left between them. CDR1 and CDR2 (germline): MDHEN, SYDVKM. DNA for the CDR3: TGTGCCAGCAGTTTACAACTAGTGATAAATGAGCAGTTCTTC. This sequence encodes CASSLQLVINEQFF. The complete variable domain, with remaining parts taken from reference TRBV28 and TRBJ2-1, reads DVKVTQSSRYLVKRTGEKVFLECVQDMDHENMFWYRQDPGLGLRLIYFSYDVKMKEKGDIPEGYSVSREKKERFSLILESASTNQTSMYLCASSLQLVINEQFFGPGTRLTVL.

V usage is TRBV2 and J usage is TRBJ2-7; TRBD1 matches at 8 bases. The germline V gene has CDR1 SNHLY and CDR2 FYNNEI. The CDR3 loop spans 14 amino acids. V shed 7 bases and J 5 bases; nucleotides not matched to a gene: 10. DNA of the CDR3: TGTGCCAGCATGCCGTGGACAGGGAGCCACGAGCAGTACTTC. It translates to CASMPWTGSHEQYF.

The V gene is TRBV14, the J gene TRBJ2-1; 8 nucleotides align to TRBD2. Trimming took 0 bases from V and 2 from J; bases not matched to a gene: 9. The germline CDR1 and CDR2 sequences are SGHDN and FVKESK. CDR3 size: 18 residues. The DNA for the CDR3 is TGTGCCAGCAGCCAAGACAAGCGGGGGATCTCGCCCTACAATGAGCAGTTCTTC. Translated, it gives CASSQDKRGISPYNEQFF.

This clone was observed a handful of times. The same CDR3 also results from other DNA sequences found in this sample. The CDR3 DNA follows: TGCGCCAGCAGCTTCAGCGGGAACACTGAAGCTTTCTTT. The encoded protein is CASSFSGNTEAFF. The V and J genes are TRBV5-1 and TRBJ1-1; no clear D gene. Trimming stripped 2 bases from V and 1 base from J, with 6 bases between. This CDR3 spans 13 amino acids. CDR1 is SGHRS, CDR2 YFSETQ, per germline.

This chain uses TRBV2 with TRBJ2-5; 7 bases map to TRBD2. CDR3 length: 17 amino acids. Germline V CDR1 and CDR2: SNHLY, FYNNEI. V trimming: 3 bases; J trimming: 4 bases; junction bases outside the gene matches: 14. CDR3: CASSDYASGLIPETQYF. The CDR3 DNA sequence: TGTGCCAGCAGTGATTATGCTAGCGGCCTCATCCCAGAGACCCAGTACTTC.

This clone is a singleton in its sample. The V call is TRBV9, the J call TRBJ2-7; the D gene is possibly TRBD2 (7 bases). The ends were cut back, 4 bases at V and 6 bases at J, with 11 bases in the middle. Germline V gives CDR1 SGDLS, CDR2 YYNGEE. CDR3 length: 12 amino acids. The CDR3 sequence is CASSLRGGEQYF. CDR3 in DNA: TGTGCCAGCAGCTTGAGGGGGGGCGAGCAGTACTTC. Full variable domain (outside the CDR3, taken from reference TRBV9 and TRBJ2-7): DSGVTQTPKHLITATGQRVTLRCSPRSGDLSVYWYQQSLDQGLQFLIQYYNGEERAKGNILERFSAQQFPDLHSELNLSSLELGDSALYFCASSLRGGEQYFGPGTRLTVT.

This clone was seen only a few times. The chain employs TRBV27 and TRBJ2-7; TRBD1 matches 8 bases. V dropped 4 bases and J dropped 3; count of bases not matched to a gene: 5. This CDR3 spans 14 amino acids. Germline CDR1 MNHEY, CDR2 SMNVEV (reference sequence). The CDR3 region has the DNA TGTGCCAGCAGTTCCGGGACAGGATACTACGAGCAGTACTTC. Its protein product is CASSSGTGYYEQYF.

CDR3 protein: CASCGLAKNIQYF. CDR3 nucleotide sequence: TGTGCCAGCTGTGGGCTAGCCAAAAACATTCAGTACTTC. The genes are TRBV2 and TRBJ2-4; D ambiguous. Germline V gene lookup returns CDR1 SNHLY and CDR2 FYNNEI. The length of the CDR3 is 13 residues. V lost 8 bases to trimming and J lost 0 bases, with 8 bases between them.

This chain connects TRBV5-1 to TRBJ2-5, with a weak D call TRBD1 (6 bases). The CDR3 has 14 amino acids. V was cut by 4 bases and J by 0 bases, with 10 bases left in between. The germline gives CDR1 SGHRS, CDR2 YFSETQ. CDR3 residues: CASSTWTDQETQYF. DNA for the CDR3: TGCGCCAGCAGCACCTGGACAGACCAAGAGACCCAGTACTTC.

This rearrangement joins TRBV5-1 to TRBJ1-2; perhaps TRBD1 as D (6 bases). CDR1 and CDR2 from the germline V gene are SGHRS and YFSETQ. V lost 9 bases and J lost 6, with 12 bases in between. The CDR3 loop spans 11 amino acids. CDR3 sequence reads: CATRTANGYTF. The CDR3 coding sequence is TGCGCCACCCGGACAGCGAATGGCTACACCTTC. The entire variable domain, with the rest obtained from reference TRBV5-1 and TRBJ1-2, is as follows: KAGVTQTPRYLIKTRGQQVTLSCSPISGHRSVSWYQQTPGQGLQFLFEYFSETQRNKGNFPGRFSGRQFSNSRSEMNVSTLELGDSALYLCATRTANGYTFGSGTRLTVV.

The chain recombines TRBV2 with TRBJ1-2; no definite D call. V dropped 6 bases and J dropped 6 bases, with 2 bases sitting between them. Germline V gene data show CDR1 as SNHLY and CDR2 as FYNNEI. The CDR3 spans 9 residues. The CDR3 here is CASSNGYTF. The CDR3, as DNA: TGTGCCAGCAGCAATGGCTACACCTTC. The full variable domain, completed using reference TRBV2 and TRBJ1-2, is EPEVTQTPSHQVTQMGQEVILRCVPISNHLYFYWYRQILGQKVEFLVSFYNNEISEKSEIFDDQFSVERPDGSNFTLKIRSTKLEDSAMYFCASSNGYTFGSGTRLTVV.